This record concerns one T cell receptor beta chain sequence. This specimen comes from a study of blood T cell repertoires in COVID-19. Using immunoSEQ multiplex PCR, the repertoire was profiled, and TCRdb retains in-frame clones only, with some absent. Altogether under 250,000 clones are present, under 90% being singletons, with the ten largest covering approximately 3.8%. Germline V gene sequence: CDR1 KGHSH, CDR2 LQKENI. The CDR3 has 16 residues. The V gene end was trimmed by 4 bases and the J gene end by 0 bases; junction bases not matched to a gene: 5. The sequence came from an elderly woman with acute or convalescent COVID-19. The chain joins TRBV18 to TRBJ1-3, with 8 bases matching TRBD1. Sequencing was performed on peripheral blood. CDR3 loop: CASSLDRVDSGNTIYF. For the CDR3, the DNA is TGTGCCAGCTCACTGGACAGGGTCGACTCTGGAAACACCATATATTTT.